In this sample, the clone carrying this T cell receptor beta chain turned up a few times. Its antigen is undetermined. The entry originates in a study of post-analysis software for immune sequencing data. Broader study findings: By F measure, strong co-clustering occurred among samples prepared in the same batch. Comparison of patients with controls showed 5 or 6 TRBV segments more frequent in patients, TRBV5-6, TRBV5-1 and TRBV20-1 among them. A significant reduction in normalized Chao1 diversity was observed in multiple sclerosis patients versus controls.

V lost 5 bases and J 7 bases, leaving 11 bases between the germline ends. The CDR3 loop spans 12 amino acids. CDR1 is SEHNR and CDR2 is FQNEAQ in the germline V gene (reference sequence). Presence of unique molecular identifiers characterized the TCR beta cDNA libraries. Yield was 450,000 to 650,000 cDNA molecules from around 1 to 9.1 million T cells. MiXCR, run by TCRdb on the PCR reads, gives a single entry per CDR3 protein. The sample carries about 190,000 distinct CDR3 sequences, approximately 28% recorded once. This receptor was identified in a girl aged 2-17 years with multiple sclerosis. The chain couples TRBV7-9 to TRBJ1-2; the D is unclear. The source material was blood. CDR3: CASSPRSGGYTF. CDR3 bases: TGTGCCAGCAGCCCCCGCTCTGGTGGCTACACCTTC.